The 10 T cell receptor beta chains below come from one sample, sequenced in a study of early T cells in non-severe SARS-CoV-2 infection. TCRdb passed the 5' RACE reads through MiXCR, listing each CDR3 protein once. The sample holds approximately 70,000 distinct CDR3 sequences, about 9.1% seen once. Material: whole blood, obtained at baseline. These receptors were obtained from an adult who was a healthcare worker with PCR-confirmed SARS-CoV-2 infection or an uninfected control (not recorded which).

The rearrangement joins TRBV7-8 to TRBJ2-6; 7 nucleotides line up with TRBD1. This CDR3 comprises 18 residues. CDR1 is SGHVS and CDR2 is FQNEAQ in the germline V gene. Trimming cost V 5 bases and J 0 bases; bases outside gene matches: 10. CDR3 loop: CASSVTGTERSGANVLTF. The CDR3, as DNA: TGTGCCAGCAGCGTTACCGGGACAGAGCGCTCTGGGGCCAACGTCCTGACTTTC.

V is TRBV10-3 and J is TRBJ1-2; tentative D call: TRBD1 (5 bases). Germline V gives CDR1 ENHRY, CDR2 SYGVKD. Deletions cut 7 bases from V and 4 bases from J, with 13 bases between. CDR3 length: 13 residues. CDR3 sequence (DNA): TGTGCCATCAAACCCCCCGACAGCTATGGCTACACCTTC. This translates into CAIKPPDSYGYTF.

The CDR3 DNA reads TGCAGCGTTTTCGAGAATGAGCAGTTCTTC. It yields the protein CSVFENEQFF. The genes are TRBV29-1 and TRBJ2-1, with D unclear. There are 10 residues in the CDR3. CDR1 is SQVTM, CDR2 ANQGSEA, per germline. The V gene lost 5 bases and the J gene lost 7 bases, with 6 bases spanning the gap.

The V and J genes are TRBV28 and TRBJ1-1; D may be TRBD1 (5 bases). Germline values: CDR1 MDHEN, CDR2 SYDVKM. Trimming shortened V by 4 bases and J by 2 bases, and 11 bases separated the two germline ends. The CDR3 covers 14 residues. CDR3 sequence (DNA): TGTGCCAGCAGTTCCGACAGACTTAACACTGAAGCTTTCTTT. Protein: CASSSDRLNTEAFF.

This clonotype was picked up many times. J is TRBJ2-1 and V is TRBV7-2, with TRBD1 matching over 12 bases. Germline assignment: CDR1 SGHTA and CDR2 FQGNSA. The length of the CDR3 is 16 residues. The V segment lost 4 bases and the J segment 11 bases; nucleotides outside the gene matches: 12. The CDR3 DNA sequence: TGTGCCAGCAGCTCGTTCAAGGGACAGGGGGCATTAAAGCAGTTCTTC. This translates into CASSSFKGQGALKQFF.

The chain joins TRBV18 to TRBJ2-7; 9 bases match TRBD1. Germline loops: CDR1 KGHSH, CDR2 LQKENI. Losses at the gene ends were 5 bases for V and 6 bases for J; bases not matched to a gene: 20. CDR3 length equals 18 residues. CDR3 protein: CASSIDTSGTGTSSEQYF. CDR3 DNA: TGTGCCAGCTCAATTGACACCTCCGGGACAGGGACCTCCAGCGAGCAGTACTTC.

This chain links TRBV27 with TRBJ2-7; D is perhaps TRBD1 (6 bases). The CDR3 runs to 15 residues. The germline V gene has CDR1 MNHEY and CDR2 SMNVEV (reference sequence). V was pared by 5 bases and J by 0 bases, with 14 bases between. CDR3 DNA sequence: TGTGCCAGCAGTCGGCGGACAGACTTCTCCTACGAGCAGTACTTC. Amino acid sequence: CASSRRTDFSYEQYF.

The genes are TRBV10-2 and TRBJ2-5, with TRBD2 matching over 8 bases. Losses at the gene ends were 6 bases for V and 3 bases for J; bases not matched to a gene: 6. Germline V CDR1 and CDR2: WSHSY, SAAADI. The CDR3 covers 14 residues. The CDR3 is CASSATSGKETQYF. Here the CDR3 DNA reads TGCGCCAGCAGCGCAACTAGCGGAAAAGAGACCCAGTACTTC.

This chain joins TRBV15 and TRBJ1-1; D remains unclear. Germline loops: CDR1 LNHNV, CDR2 YYDKDF (reference sequence). The CDR3 loop spans 12 amino acids. Between the trimmed V and J ends, which lost 0 bases and 11 bases, there was a span of 10 bases. CDR3 bases: TGTGCCACCAGCAGAGATTTCCAATGGGCTTTCTTT. It translates to CATSRDFQWAFF.

This clonotype was seen many times. The gene calls are TRBV6-6 and TRBJ2-7, with 9 bases matching TRBD1. Germline trimming cut 8 bases from V and 4 bases from J; bases unmatched to any gene: 3. The germline CDR1 and CDR2 sequences are MNHNY and SVGAGI (reference sequence). The CDR3 extends over 12 amino acids. The CDR3 sequence: CASWTGAYEQYF. The CDR3, as DNA: TGTGCCAGCTGGACAGGGGCTTACGAGCAGTACTTC.